The present TCR beta chain was sequenced within a study of T cells in Graves' hyperthyroidism and ophthalmopathy. The V gene end was trimmed by 0 bases and the J gene end by 5 bases; junction bases not matched to a gene: 11. The CDR3 is 19 residues long. Germline V gene sequence: CDR1 MNHEY, CDR2 SVGEGT. Authors of the study amplified TCR beta CDR3 regions from RNA transcripts. The study used the HTBI primer set for a first-round RT-PCR of the TCR CDR3. TCRdb itself ran the multiplex PCR reads through MiXCR, one entry per CDR3 protein. The table has a few hundred thousand distinct CDR3 sequences, about 20% seen once.

The sequence was collected from a woman in her 70s with Graves' ophthalmopathy. The chain joins TRBV6-2 or TRBV6-3 to TRBJ2-5; the match to TRBD2 covers 14 bases. Sequenced material: blood. In DNA form, the CDR3 reads TGTGCCAGCAGTTACTCGACGAGACTAGCGGGAGGGCCTCGGGAGACCCAGTACTTC. It is translated as CASSYSTRLAGGPRETQYF.